Shown below are 32 T cell receptor beta chains from a single sample sequenced in a study of a mutant IDH1 vaccine in newly diagnosed glioma. Repertoires were generated with immunoSEQ multiplex PCR, while TCRdb's copy carries only in-frame clones and drops some. The data contain tens of thousands of clones, roughly 82% of them singletons. The time point denotes: baseline, week 1 (first vaccination visit). Stated treatment: pre-vaccination baseline after standard-of-care therapy. Material: PBMCs, obtained from a glioma patient treated with radiotherapy, temozolomide or both. These receptors came from a man aged 30 to 45 with glioma.

This rearrangement joins TRBV10-3 to TRBJ2-7, with 9 bases identical to TRBD1. CDR3 length: 15 amino acids. Germline V gene sequence: CDR1 ENHRY, CDR2 SYGVKD. J gave up 1 base and V 6 bases, and 7 bases lay outside the gene matches. The DNA for the CDR3 is TGTGCCATCAGGAGGGACAGGGAGGGGTCCTACGAGCAGTACTTC. The encoded protein is CAIRRDREGSYEQYF.

This chain uses TRBV9 with TRBJ2-3; 10 nucleotides align to TRBD2. Losses at the gene ends were 4 bases for V and 5 bases for J; bases not matched to a gene: 10. Germline assignment: CDR1 SGDLS and CDR2 YYNGEE. The CDR3 spans 16 residues. The CDR3 bases are TGTGCCAGCAGCCCCTACATAGCGGGGGGCGGAGATACGCAGTATTTT. Its protein product is CASSPYIAGGGDTQYF. Looking up the rest from reference TRBV9 and TRBJ2-3 gives the full variable domain: DSGVTQTPKHLITATGQRVTLRCSPRSGDLSVYWYQQSLDQGLQFLIQYYNGEERAKGNILERFSAQQFPDLHSELNLSSLELGDSALYFCASSPYIAGGGDTQYFGPGTRLTVL.

The rearrangement links TRBV5-1 to TRBJ2-3, with 7 bases matching TRBD1. This CDR3 region has 17 residues. Losses at the gene ends were 0 bases for V and 4 bases for J; bases not matched to a gene: 11. Per the germline V gene, CDR1 is SGHRS and CDR2 is YFSETQ. DNA of the CDR3: TGCGCCAGCAGCTTGGATGGGACAGCAGAATATGCAGATACGCAGTATTTT. This gives the protein CASSLDGTAEYADTQYF.

The genes are TRBV7-8 and TRBJ1-6; D gene ambiguous. V lost 5 bases and J 9 bases, leaving 23 bases between the germline ends. CDR1 and CDR2 from the germline V gene are SGHVS and FQNEAQ. The CDR3 length is 17 residues. This CDR3 reads CASSPTPEGTRSSPLHF. The CDR3, as DNA: TGTGCCAGCAGCCCAACCCCTGAGGGTACGAGGAGTTCACCCCTCCACTTT.

CDR3 in amino acids: CASSGRGLAGYGYTF. For the CDR3, the DNA is TGTGCCAGCAGTGGGAGGGGGCTTGCCGGCTATGGCTACACCTTC. The gene calls are TRBV2 and TRBJ1-2; the match to TRBD1 covers 7 bases. CDR1 SNHLY and CDR2 FYNNEI come from the germline V gene. Losses at the gene ends were 4 bases for V and 4 bases for J; bases not matched to a gene: 9. The CDR3 is made up of 15 amino acids. The whole variable domain, remainder taken from reference TRBV2 and TRBJ1-2, is EPEVTQTPSHQVTQMGQEVILRCVPISNHLYFYWYRQILGQKVEFLVSFYNNEISEKSEIFDDQFSVERPDGSNFTLKIRSTKLEDSAMYFCASSGRGLAGYGYTFGSGTRLTVV.

The chain uses TRBV5-1 and TRBJ2-1; 9 positions match TRBD2. The germline V gene encodes CDR1 SGHRS and CDR2 YFSETQ. The CDR3 runs 13 residues. Trimming removed 2 bases from V and 7 bases from J; junction bases left unmatched: 1. The CDR3: CASSFAGGNEQFF. In DNA, the CDR3 is TGCGCCAGCAGCTTTGCGGGAGGGAATGAGCAGTTCTTC.

J is TRBJ1-5 and V is TRBV6-6; 7 bases fit TRBD1. This CDR3 has 14 residues. Germline trimming cut 6 bases from V and 3 bases from J; bases unmatched to any gene: 5. Germline V gene sequence: CDR1 MNHNY, CDR2 SVGAGI (reference sequence). The CDR3 here is CASRPGGVNQPQHF. CDR3 DNA sequence: TGTGCCAGCAGACCAGGGGGTGTCAATCAGCCCCAGCATTTT.

This chain uses TRBV13 with TRBJ1-1; D is uncertain. Trimming took 4 bases from V and 7 from J, leaving 19 bases between them. Germline V gene lookup returns CDR1 PRHDT and CDR2 FYEKMQ (reference sequence). The CDR3 sequence is 15 residues long. CDR3 bases: TGTGCCAGCAGCTCCCCCATGGACCCGGTGGGTGAAGCTTTCTTT. Translating it yields CASSSPMDPVGEAFF.

This rearrangement joins TRBV25-1 to TRBJ2-6; perhaps TRBD1 as D (5 bases). Trimming pared 4 bases from V and 4 bases from J, leaving 5 bases between. Germline CDR1 reads MGHDK; CDR2 reads SYGVNS. This CDR3 has 13 amino acids. In DNA form, the CDR3 reads TGTGCCAGCAGTGGGACAGGGGCCAACGTCCTGACTTTC. It codes for CASSGTGANVLTF.

The chain recombines TRBV5-5 with TRBJ2-7, with D possibly being TRBD2 (5 bases). Germline V gene lookup returns CDR1 SGHKS and CDR2 YYEKEE (reference sequence). V was trimmed by 1 base and J by 5 bases, leaving 13 bases between them. The CDR3 loop spans 14 amino acids. The CDR3 sequence is CASSLSGLRDEQYF. The CDR3, as DNA: TGTGCCAGCAGCTTGTCGGGGTTAAGGGACGAGCAGTACTTC. Full variable domain (rest looked up from reference TRBV5-5 and TRBJ2-7): DAGVTQSPTHLIKTRGQQVTLRCSPISGHKSVSWYQQVLGQGPQFIFQYYEKEERGRGNFPDRFSARQFPNYSSELNVNALLLGDSALYLCASSLSGLRDEQYFGPGTRLTVT.

The chain has TRBV4-1 and TRBJ2-5; perhaps D is TRBD1 or TRBD2 (5 bases each). Germline CDR1 reads MGHRA; CDR2 reads YSYEKL. V lost 3 bases, J lost 7 bases, and 24 bases lay in between. CDR3 length: 17 residues. The CDR3 coding sequence is TGCGCCAGCAGCCAGATACCCGGGACCGCGCTCATGGGGACCCAGTACTTC. It yields the protein CASSQIPGTALMGTQYF.

The V call is TRBV9, the J call TRBJ1-1; no clear D gene. V was cut by 3 bases and J by 10 bases, with 16 bases left in between. This CDR3 region has 13 residues. Germline-derived CDR1 and CDR2 are SGDLS and YYNGEE. The CDR3 DNA follows: TGTGCCAGCAGCGCCAATTCCCGGGCCTCAGCTTTCTTT. Translation: CASSANSRASAFF.

V usage is TRBV5-4 and J usage is TRBJ2-5, with TRBD2 identical over 14 bases. With 4 bases clipped from V and 5 bases from J, the junction kept 4 bases outside the gene matches. The CDR3 loop spans 15 amino acids. The germline V gene has CDR1 SGHNT and CDR2 YYREEE (reference sequence). The CDR3 region has the DNA TGTGCCAGCAGCACGACTAGCGGGGGGGAGGAGACCCAGTACTTC. Translation gives CASSTTSGGEETQYF.

The table lists this clone with a count of one. The genes are TRBV27 and TRBJ2-6; the D is unclear. The CDR3 runs 13 residues. Germline CDR1 reads MNHEY; CDR2 reads SMNVEV (reference sequence). V gave up 4 bases and J gave up 4 bases, with 5 bases separating them. In DNA form, the CDR3 reads TGTGCCAGCAGTTCTATGGGGGCCAACGTCCTGACTTTC. Protein: CASSSMGANVLTF.

The chain is built from TRBV10-3 and TRBJ2-5, with unresolved D. There are 11 residues in the CDR3. Germline V gene data show CDR1 as ENHRY and CDR2 as SYGVKD. With 6 bases removed from V and 5 bases from J, the gap between germline ends came to 7 bases. Here the CDR3 reads CAIRDGETQYF. The CDR3 nucleotides read TGTGCCATCAGGGACGGGGAGACCCAGTACTTC.

The chain links TRBV6-5 to TRBJ2-2, with D uncertain. CDR1 and CDR2 from the germline V gene are MNHEY and SVGAGI. CDR3 length equals 16 residues. V shed 0 bases and J shed 2 bases, with 10 bases lying between them. The CDR3 region has the DNA TGTGCCAGCAGTTACTCGAGAGACGCTAACACCGGGGAGCTGTTTTTT. It codes for CASSYSRDANTGELFF.

The chain has TRBV28 and TRBJ1-5; no firm D call. Germline V gene lookup returns CDR1 MDHEN and CDR2 SYDVKM. The CDR3 sequence is 17 residues long. Trimming pared 4 bases from V and 3 bases from J, leaving 19 bases between. The chain's CDR3 is CASSSPRSTGNNQPQHF. The CDR3 DNA is TGTGCCAGCAGTTCCCCGAGGAGCACGGGTAACAATCAGCCCCAGCATTTT.

Only a few counts were recorded for this clone. The chain uses TRBV21-1 and TRBJ1-5; the D call in the table, TRBD1, was not verified against the DNA. TRBV21-1 is shown as a pseudogene. The CDR3 is 16 amino acids. CDR3 region: CASSKADRISNQPQHF. DNA of the CDR3: TGTGCCAGCAGCAAAGCCGACAGGATCAGCAATCAGCCCCAGCATTTT.

The V and J genes are TRBV5-1 and TRBJ2-5; TRBD2 aligns across 9 bases. V gave up 1 base and J gave up 4 bases; unmatched junction bases: 11. The germline V gene has CDR1 SGHRS and CDR2 YFSETQ. The CDR3 has 17 residues. CDR3 sequence reads: CASSLNSGGETRETQYF. The CDR3 DNA reads as TGCGCCAGCAGCTTGAATAGCGGGGGAGAAACAAGAGAGACCCAGTACTTC.

J is TRBJ1-1 and V is TRBV6-5, with 7 bases that match TRBD1. In germline, CDR1 is MNHEY, CDR2 SVGAGI. This CDR3 has 15 amino acids. V was clipped by 8 bases and J by 2 bases; unmatched bases: 11. The CDR3 here is CASSRRHRGNTEAFF. The CDR3 region has the DNA TGTGCCAGCTCTCGAAGGCACAGGGGAAACACTGAAGCTTTCTTT.

The V and J genes are TRBV6-4 and TRBJ1-2; D possibly corresponds to TRBD1 (6 bases). The V gene's germline CDR1 is MRHNA and CDR2 SNTAGT. Trimming pared 4 bases from V and 4 bases from J, leaving 10 bases between. The CDR3 spans 13 residues. For the CDR3, the DNA is TGTGCCAGCAGTGCCGGGGGGCCCTATGGCTACACCTTC. Its protein product is CASSAGGPYGYTF.

This clone showed up just once. This chain links TRBV5-4 with TRBJ2-7; 10 nucleotides agree with TRBD1. The CDR3 spans 14 residues. The V segment lost 3 bases and the J segment 5 bases; nucleotides outside the gene matches: 5. Germline loops: CDR1 SGHNT, CDR2 YYREEE (reference sequence). CDR3 DNA: TGTGCCAGCAGCTCGGCGACAGGGGGCAACGAGCAGTACTTC. Its translation: CASSSATGGNEQYF. The whole variable domain, remainder taken from reference TRBV5-4 and TRBJ2-7, is ETGVTQSPTHLIKTRGQQVTLRCSSQSGHNTVSWYQQALGQGPQFIFQYYREEENGRGNFPPRFSGLQFPNYSSELNVNALELDDSALYLCASSSATGGNEQYFGPGTRLTVT.

V usage is TRBV25-1 and J usage is TRBJ2-6; D may be TRBD2 (5 bases). V lost 1 base and J lost 0, with 7 bases in between. The CDR3 length is 16 residues. Germline-derived CDR1 and CDR2 are MGHDK and SYGVNS. This CDR3 reads CASSEWESSGANVLTF. The CDR3 bases are TGTGCCAGCAGTGAATGGGAGAGCTCTGGGGCCAACGTCCTGACTTTC.

This sequence joins TRBV2 and TRBJ1-2; TRBD1 matches 7 bases. CDR1 and CDR2 (germline): SNHLY, FYNNEI. V shed 3 bases, J shed 2 bases, and the junction held 0 bases outside the gene matches. This CDR3 is built from 13 residues. CDR3 sequence (DNA): TGTGCCAGCAGTGAGGACAGGAACTATGGCTACACCTTC. Translating gives CASSEDRNYGYTF. Combining the CDR3 with reference TRBV2 and TRBJ1-2 gives the whole variable domain EPEVTQTPSHQVTQMGQEVILRCVPISNHLYFYWYRQILGQKVEFLVSFYNNEISEKSEIFDDQFSVERPDGSNFTLKIRSTKLEDSAMYFCASSEDRNYGYTFGSGTRLTVV.

This clone was observed once. This rearrangement joins TRBV6-1 to TRBJ2-7; D is possibly TRBD2 (6 bases). The CDR3 runs to 13 residues. CDR1 is MNHNS and CDR2 is SASEGT in the germline V gene. V was shortened by 4 bases and J by 2 bases, with 9 bases between the two germline ends. The CDR3 DNA reads as TGTGCCAGCAGTGCCGGGACTGCCTACGAGCAGTACTTC. It yields the protein CASSAGTAYEQYF.

The rearrangement links TRBV19 to TRBJ2-7; 10 bases are a match to TRBD1. Germline trimming cut 9 bases from V and 5 bases from J; bases unmatched to any gene: 7. The CDR3 loop spans 13 amino acids. Germline CDR1 LNHDA, CDR2 SQIVND (reference sequence). The CDR3 protein is CASGQGEGDEQYF. CDR3 bases: TGTGCCAGCGGACAGGGGGAGGGGGACGAGCAGTACTTC.

This clone was seen once. The DNA of the CDR3 is TGCGCCAGCAGCCAACTTCAAGGGGACAGGGGCCTTTACGAGCAGTACTTC. Amino acids: CASSQLQGDRGLYEQYF. The chain couples TRBV4-1 to TRBJ2-7, with 10 bases identical to TRBD1. The CDR3 is 17 amino acids. Germline loops: CDR1 MGHRA, CDR2 YSYEKL. Trimming cost V 2 bases and J 4 bases; bases outside gene matches: 11.

The V gene is TRBV6-5, the J gene TRBJ2-5; D is ambiguous. Trimming took 0 bases from V and 9 from J, leaving 8 bases between them. Per the germline V gene, CDR1 is MNHEY and CDR2 is SVGAGI. The CDR3 extends over 12 amino acids. CDR3 sequence (DNA): TGTGCCAGCAGTTACTCGAGTGGGCCCCAGTACTTC. Protein: CASSYSSGPQYF.

The V gene is TRBV7-6, the J gene TRBJ2-1; 11 positions match TRBD2. After removal of 5 bases from V and 8 bases from J, the junction contained 5 bases not matched to a gene. Per the germline V gene, CDR1 is SGHVS and CDR2 is FNYEAQ. The CDR3 is 14 residues long. CDR3 nucleotide sequence: TGTGCCAGCAGCGGACTAGCGGGTATATATGAGCAGTTCTTC. This gives the protein CASSGLAGIYEQFF. The whole variable domain, remainder taken from reference TRBV7-6 and TRBJ2-1, is GAGVSQSPRYKVTKRGQDVALRCDPISGHVSLYWYRQALGQGPEFLTYFNYEAQQDKSGLPNDRFSAERPEGSISTLTIQRTEQRDSAMYRCASSGLAGIYEQFFGPGTRLTVL.

The gene calls are TRBV11-2 and TRBJ2-7, with D possibly being TRBD2 (6 bases). The length of the CDR3 is 16 residues. V was shortened by 5 bases and J by 2 bases, with 19 bases between the two germline ends. Germline assignment: CDR1 SGHAT and CDR2 FQNNGV. CDR3 protein: CASSGTSGTGTYEQYF. The CDR3 region has the DNA TGTGCCAGCAGCGGTACCTCCGGGACTGGTACCTACGAGCAGTACTTC.

The J gene is TRBJ2-7, the V gene TRBV7-9, with a possible D match to TRBD1 (5 bases). With 3 bases removed from V and 0 bases from J, the gap between germline ends came to 15 bases. CDR1 is SEHNR, CDR2 FQNEAQ, per germline (reference sequence). CDR3 length: 16 amino acids. CDR3 region: CASSLGPGASSYEQYF. The CDR3 nucleotides are TGTGCCAGCAGCTTGGGGCCAGGCGCGAGCTCCTACGAGCAGTACTTC.

The chain combines TRBV15 with TRBJ1-5; no reliable D call. This CDR3 comprises 14 residues. Trimming shortened V by 5 bases and J by 6 bases, and 14 bases separated the two germline ends. From germline, CDR1 is LNHNV and CDR2 YYDKDF (reference sequence). CDR3: CATSERTVGQPQHF. The CDR3 bases are TGTGCCACCAGCGAACGAACAGTGGGTCAGCCCCAGCATTTT.